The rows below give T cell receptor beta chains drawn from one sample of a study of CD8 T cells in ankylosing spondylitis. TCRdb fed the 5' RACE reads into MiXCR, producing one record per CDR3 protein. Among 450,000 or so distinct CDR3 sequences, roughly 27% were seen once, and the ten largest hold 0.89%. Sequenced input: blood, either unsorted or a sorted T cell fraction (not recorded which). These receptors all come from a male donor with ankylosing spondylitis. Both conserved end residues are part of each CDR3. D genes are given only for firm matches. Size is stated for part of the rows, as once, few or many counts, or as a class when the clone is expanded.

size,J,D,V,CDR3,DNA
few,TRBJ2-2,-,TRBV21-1,CASSKAWSGFFTGELFF,TGTGCCAGCAGCAAAGCGTGGAGCGGGTTCTTTACCGGGGAGCTGTTTTTT
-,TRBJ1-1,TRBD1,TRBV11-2,CASSNQGAWDTEAFF,TGTGCCAGCAGCAACCAGGGGGCCTGGGACACTGAAGCTTTCTTT
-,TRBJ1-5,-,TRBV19,CASSEAYRNQPQHF,TGTGCCAGTAGTGAGGCATATCGCAATCAGCCCCAGCATTTT
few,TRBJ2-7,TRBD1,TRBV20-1,CSARDFETGVAYEQYF,TGCAGTGCTAGAGATTTTGAGACAGGGGTGGCCTACGAGCAGTACTTC
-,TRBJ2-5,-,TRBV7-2,CASSLVASNGWEVGETQYF,TGTGCCAGCAGCTTAGTCGCCTCTAATGGGTGGGAGGTCGGGGAGACCCAGTACTTC
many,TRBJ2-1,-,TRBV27,CASSGKGGYNEQFF,TGTGCCAGCAGTGGGAAAGGAGGGTACAATGAGCAGTTCTTC
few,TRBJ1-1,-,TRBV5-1,CASSLFAGDTEAFF,TGCGCCAGCAGCTTGTTTGCAGGGGATACTGAAGCTTTCTTT
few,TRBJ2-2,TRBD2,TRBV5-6,CASSAPGLAENTGELFF,TGTGCCAGCAGCGCACCGGGACTAGCAGAGAACACCGGGGAGCTGTTTTTT
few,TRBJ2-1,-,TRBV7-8,CASSWDLNEQFF,TGTGCCAGCAGCTGGGACCTTAATGAGCAGTTCTTC
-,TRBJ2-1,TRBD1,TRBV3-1,CASSTGDPYNEQFF,TGTGCCAGCAGCACAGGGGACCCCTACAATGAGCAGTTCTTC
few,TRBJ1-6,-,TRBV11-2,CASSPSLKDSPLHF,TGTGCCAGCAGCCCCTCCTTGAAGGATTCACCCCTCCACTTT
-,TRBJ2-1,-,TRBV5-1,CASSLRGVSYNEQFF,TGCGCCAGCAGCTTGCGGGGTGTCTCCTACAATGAGCAGTTCTTC
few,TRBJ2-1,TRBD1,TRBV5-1,CATRQGASSYNEQFF,TGCGCCACGCGTCAGGGGGCCAGCTCCTACAATGAGCAGTTCTTC
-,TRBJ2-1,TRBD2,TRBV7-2,CASNPGSGRWDEQFF,TGTGCCAGCAATCCGGGTAGCGGGAGATGGGATGAGCAGTTCTTC
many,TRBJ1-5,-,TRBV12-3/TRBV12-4,CASSFGRSNQPQHF,TGTGCCAGCAGTTTTGGACGAAGCAATCAGCCCCAGCATTTT
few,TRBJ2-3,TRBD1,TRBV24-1,CATSDYRGESTDTQYF,TGTGCCACCAGTGATTACAGGGGCGAAAGCACAGATACGCAGTATTTT
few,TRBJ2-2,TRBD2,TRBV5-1,CASSPLAGRGTGELFF,TGCGCCAGCAGCCCCCTAGCGGGGCGAGGTACCGGGGAGCTGTTTTTT
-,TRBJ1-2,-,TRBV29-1,CSVGRDNYGYTF,TGCAGCGTGGGGCGGGATAACTATGGCTACACCTTC
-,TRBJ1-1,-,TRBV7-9,CASSVGSWGAGTEAFF,TGTGCCAGCAGCGTTGGGTCGTGGGGGGCCGGCACTGAAGCTTTCTTT
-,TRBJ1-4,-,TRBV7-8,CASNRARDEKLFF,TGTGCCAGCAACAGGGCTAGAGATGAAAAACTGTTTTTT
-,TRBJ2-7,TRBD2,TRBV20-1,CSARDPTSGRHEQYF,TGCAGTGCTAGAGATCCTACTAGCGGGAGGCACGAGCAGTACTTC
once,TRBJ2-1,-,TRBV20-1,CSARMGTEQFF,TGCAGTGCTAGAATGGGGACTGAGCAGTTCTTC
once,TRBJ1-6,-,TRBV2,CASSILTAHNSPLHF,TGTGCCAGCAGTATCTTGACGGCCCATAATTCACCCCTCCACTTT
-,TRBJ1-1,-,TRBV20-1,CSARVSGANTEAFF,TGCAGTGCTAGAGTTTCAGGGGCGAACACTGAAGCTTTCTTT
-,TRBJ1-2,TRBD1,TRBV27,CASSFGTGDNGYTF,TGTGCCAGCAGCTTCGGGACAGGGGACAATGGCTACACCTTC
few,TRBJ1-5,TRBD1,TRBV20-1,CSAGDRINQPQHF,TGCAGTGCTGGGGACAGGATCAATCAGCCCCAGCATTTT
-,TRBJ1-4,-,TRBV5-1,CASQRDEGTELFF,TGCGCCAGCCAGCGGGACGAGGGTACGGAACTGTTTTTT
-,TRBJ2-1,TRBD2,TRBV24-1,CATSDTSGSYNEQFF,TGTGCCACCAGTGATACTAGCGGGAGCTACAATGAGCAGTTCTTC
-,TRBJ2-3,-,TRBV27,CASLAKISILRTDTQYF,TGTGCCAGCCTAGCAAAGATTTCTATATTAAGAACAGATACGCAGTATTTT
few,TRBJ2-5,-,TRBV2,CASSVRVGETQYF,TGTGCCAGCAGTGTTAGGGTTGGGGAGACCCAGTACTTC
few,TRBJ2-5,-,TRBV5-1,CASSLPGSRQETQYF,TGCGCCAGCAGCTTGCCCGGGAGTCGGCAAGAGACCCAGTACTTC
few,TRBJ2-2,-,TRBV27,CASSFVVGELFF,TGTGCCAGCAGTTTTGTAGTCGGGGAGCTGTTTTTT
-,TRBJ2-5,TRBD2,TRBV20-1,CSANSGGGTQYF,TGCAGTGCCAATTCCGGGGGGGGGACCCAGTACTTC
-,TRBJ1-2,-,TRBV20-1,CSARSSGGADYGYTF,TGCAGTGCTAGATCTTCCGGGGGGGCAGACTATGGCTACACCTTC
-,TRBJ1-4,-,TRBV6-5,CASSYRVDNEKLFF,TGTGCCAGCAGTTACAGGGTTGATAATGAAAAACTGTTTTTT